What follows are 19 T cell receptor beta chains derived from one specimen sequenced in a study of identical twins. TCRdb re-analysed the 5' RACE reads in MiXCR, keeping a single row per CDR3 protein. The sample holds hundreds of thousands of distinct CDR3 sequences, about 20% seen once. This sample was shared with a second study, whose subject was T cells expressing NK-cell markers.

Material: PBMCs. Source of these receptors: a woman younger than 35 in good health.

Only a few counts were recorded for this clonotype. The V call is TRBV12-3 or TRBV12-4, the J call TRBJ2-7; tentatively, D is TRBD2 (6 bases). The CDR3 loop spans 14 amino acids. V was cut by 2 bases and J by 5 bases, with 13 bases left in between. The CDR3 DNA reads as TGTGCCAGCAGTTTAATGGGACTTAGCCACGAGCAGTACTTC. Its protein product is CASSLMGLSHEQYF.

In its sample, this clonotype was seen a few times. The chain recombines TRBV5-1 with TRBJ1-3; D is perhaps TRBD1 (6 bases). V was pared by 0 bases and J by 4 bases, with 11 bases between. In germline, CDR1 is SGHRS, CDR2 YFSETQ. The CDR3 length is 15 residues. DNA of the CDR3: TGCGCCAGCAGCTTGGACGGGGGGCGCGGAAACACCATATATTTT. Translated: CASSLDGGRGNTIYF.

This chain connects TRBV11-2 to TRBJ2-5; possibly TRBD2 for D (5 bases). Per germline, CDR1 SGHAT and CDR2 FQNNGV. V dropped 3 bases and J dropped 5 bases, with 16 bases sitting between them. This CDR3 comprises 15 residues. This chain's CDR3 is CASSFGLASGETQYF. The CDR3 DNA follows: TGTGCCAGCAGCTTTGGTTTGGCCTCGGGGGAGACCCAGTACTTC.

The chain combines TRBV4-3 with TRBJ2-1; either TRBD1 or TRBD2 may supply D (5 bases each). V lost 3 bases and J 7 bases, leaving 16 bases between the germline ends. This CDR3 has 15 residues. CDR1 is LGHNA and CDR2 is YSLEER in the germline V gene. Here the CDR3 DNA reads TGCGCCAGCAGCCATCGGGACGGATTCCGTAATGAGCAGTTCTTC. Translated: CASSHRDGFRNEQFF.

This clonotype was counted only a few times. The rearrangement uses TRBV7-2 and TRBJ2-3; D is unresolved. The germline V and J ends were trimmed by 11 bases and 1 base, with 13 bases remaining between them. The CDR3 covers 13 residues. Germline CDR1 SGHTA, CDR2 FQGNSA. The CDR3 is CARGGFGTDTQYF. The CDR3 DNA reads TGTGCCCGCGGTGGTTTCGGCACAGATACGCAGTATTTT.

The rearrangement links TRBV7-3 to TRBJ2-1; perhaps TRBD2 as D (5 bases). Trimming pared 1 base from V and 7 bases from J, leaving 17 bases between. From germline, CDR1 is SGHTA and CDR2 FQGTGA. The length of the CDR3 is 16 residues. The CDR3 bases are TGTGCCAGCAGCTTAAAGGGTATAGCGTCGTCGAATGAGCAGTTCTTC. It is translated as CASSLKGIASSNEQFF.

Here the CDR3 reads CAWRRHSGSPLHF. CDR3 bases: TGTGCCTGGAGAAGACACTCAGGCTCACCCCTCCACTTT. The gene calls are TRBV30 and TRBJ1-6, with D hard to call. Germline values: CDR1 GTSNPN, CDR2 SVGIG (reference sequence). Trimming pared 3 bases from V and 10 bases from J, leaving 13 bases between. CDR3 length: 13 amino acids.

This clonotype was observed many times. The chain employs TRBV20-1 and TRBJ1-1; maybe TRBD1 (6 bases). The length of the CDR3 is 17 residues. In germline, CDR1 is DFQATT, CDR2 SNEGSKA (reference sequence). CDR3 loop: CRGDVRATGLGGTEAFF. CDR3 coding DNA: TGCAGAGGGGACGTAAGAGCGACAGGCCTGGGAGGCACTGAAGCTTTCTTT.

This clonotype was observed a handful of times. V usage is TRBV6-2 or TRBV6-3 and J usage is TRBJ2-1, with a tentative D call TRBD2 (6 bases). Trimming pared 6 bases from V and 9 bases from J, leaving 21 bases between. The CDR3 sequence is 15 residues long. Germline CDR1 MNHEY, CDR2 SVGEGT. The CDR3 protein is CASSPYGTLKGEQFF. The CDR3 region has the DNA TGTGCCAGCAGCCCCTACGGGACTCTCAAGGGTGAGCAGTTCTTC.

This clonotype was counted between two and nine times. The rearrangement joins TRBV6-1 to TRBJ2-7; 11 bases align to TRBD2. The CDR3 spans 16 residues. V was clipped by 3 bases and J by 4 bases; unmatched bases: 8. CDR1 MNHNS and CDR2 SASEGT come from the germline V gene. The CDR3 here is CASSEELAGVYYEQYF. The DNA for the CDR3 is TGTGCCAGCAGTGAGGAACTAGCGGGGGTCTATTACGAGCAGTACTTC.

The rearrangement uses TRBV10-2 and TRBJ1-3, with D uncertain. Germline loops: CDR1 WSHSY, CDR2 SAAADI. The CDR3 loop spans 14 amino acids. The V and J ends lost 7 bases and 0 bases respectively, with 10 bases between them. The CDR3 DNA reads TGCGCCAGCACCCCGGGGAGCTCTGGAAACACCATATATTTT. This codes for CASTPGSSGNTIYF.

The rearrangement joins TRBV20-1 to TRBJ2-1; D perhaps matches TRBD2 (6 bases). This CDR3 has 14 amino acids. Trimming stripped 6 bases from V and 4 bases from J, with 16 bases between. Germline V gene sequence: CDR1 DFQATT, CDR2 SNEGSKA (reference sequence). CDR3 in amino acids: CSALVRGLYNEQFF. DNA for the CDR3: TGCAGTGCCTTAGTGAGGGGACTTTACAATGAGCAGTTCTTC.

This rearrangement joins TRBV6-2 or TRBV6-3 to TRBJ2-1; unclear D gene. This CDR3 contains 13 residues. The V gene's germline CDR1 is MNHEY and CDR2 SVGEGT. V lost 5 bases and J lost 7, with 12 bases in between. The chain's CDR3 is CASSPKKTNEQFF. The CDR3 region has the DNA TGTGCCAGCAGTCCCAAGAAAACAAATGAGCAGTTCTTC.

The rearrangement uses TRBV7-7 and TRBJ2-3; TRBD1 or TRBD2 may be the D gene (5 bases each). The CDR3 is made up of 17 amino acids. Trimming removed 5 bases from V and 5 bases from J, with 23 bases in between. Germline loops: CDR1 SSHAT, CDR2 FNYEAQ (reference sequence). The DNA of the CDR3 is TGTGCCAGCAGCACCTACCTGGGGGTGCCCGGCGGAGATACGCAGTATTTT. Translating it yields CASSTYLGVPGGDTQYF.

This chain connects TRBV5-1 to TRBJ2-7; a weak D match, TRBD1 (5 bases). CDR1 is SGHRS, CDR2 YFSETQ, per germline. The CDR3 spans 13 residues. V was cut by 5 bases and J by 1 base, with 10 bases left in between. CDR3 protein: CASRLTDSYEQYF. For the CDR3, the DNA is TGCGCCAGCAGGTTGACAGATTCCTACGAGCAGTACTTC.

The CDR3 sequence is CASSFKRAYEQYF. For the CDR3, the DNA is TGTGCCAGCAGCTTCAAGCGGGCCTACGAGCAGTACTTC. V is TRBV7-2 and J is TRBJ2-7; maybe TRBD2 (6 bases). The CDR3 consists of 13 residues. The V gene lost 3 bases and the J gene lost 2 bases, with 8 bases spanning the gap. The germline V gene has CDR1 SGHTA and CDR2 FQGNSA.

The sample holds a few counts of this clonotype. The rearrangement uses TRBV14 and TRBJ1-2, with unresolved D. V lost 1 base and J 5 bases, leaving 14 bases between the germline ends. From germline, CDR1 is SGHDN and CDR2 FVKESK. CDR3 length: 15 amino acids. CDR3 coding DNA: TGTGCCAGCAGCCAAGTCACAGCGGGAGGATATGGCTACACCTTC. It codes for CASSQVTAGGYGYTF.

This chain links TRBV5-1 with TRBJ2-1; either TRBD1 or TRBD2 may supply D (5 bases each). Germline CDR1 reads SGHRS; CDR2 reads YFSETQ. Trimming took off 4 bases at V and 0 bases at J, with 14 bases between the two ends. There are 16 residues in the CDR3. This CDR3 reads CASSTGDRSSYNEQFF. CDR3 DNA sequence: TGCGCCAGCAGCACCGGGGACCGTAGCTCCTACAATGAGCAGTTCTTC.

This clonotype appeared a few times. The chain uses TRBV20-1 and TRBJ2-3; possibly TRBD2 for D (5 bases). Germline assignment: CDR1 DFQATT and CDR2 SNEGSKA (reference sequence). Trimming shortened V by 3 bases and J by 1 base, and 11 bases separated the two germline ends. The CDR3 is 14 residues long. DNA of the CDR3: TGCAGTGCTAGGGGAGTGCGGGGCACAGATACGCAGTATTTT. Protein product: CSARGVRGTDTQYF.